This T cell receptor (beta chain) is drawn from a study of T cell repertoires in cytomegalovirus infection. Study background: Public TCR beta signature analysis indicated the presence of both CMV infection and matching HLA type.

TCRdb recomputed calls from the reads with MiXCR, one row per CDR3 protein. The sample lists under 850,000 distinct CDR3 sequences, approximately 34% occurring once. At least ten counts were recorded for this clonotype. The antigen is undetermined. Study results and limitations: Accumulated public TCR beta family frequency recognized individuals carrying CMV together with the relevant HLA. In two of eight donors, the top clonotype was HLA-C-restricted CMV-specific.

The clonotype comes from a human donor in good health (CMV status not recorded). Some clones in this sample may be carry-over from other donors' samples. The sequenced sample was PBMCs.

The CDR3 here is CASSPRYWTGDGTSEKLFF. The CDR3 DNA is TGTGCCAGCAGTCCACGATACTGGACAGGGGATGGAACAAGTGAAAAACTGTTTTTT. V usage is TRBV12-3 or TRBV12-4 and J usage is TRBJ1-4; 9 positions agree with TRBD1. The ends lost 5 bases at V and 7 bases at J; junction bases unmatched: 20. The CDR3 runs to 19 residues.